Listed below are T cell receptor beta chains from one sample, sequenced in a study of Graves' ophthalmopathy and Graves' hyperthyroidism. TCRdb fed the multiplex PCR reads into MiXCR, producing one record per CDR3 protein. The sample holds 170,000 or so distinct CDR3 sequences; 35% to 50% are singletons and the top ten take over 7%. The material sequenced was peripheral blood. These receptors were collected from a man between 25 and 39 years old with Graves' ophthalmopathy. The CDR3 runs from the conserved cysteine through the conserved F or W. Fields, in order: D gene, CDR3 length, clone size, V gene, J gene, CDR3 protein, CDR3 DNA. The D gene is left open where the match is weak. Not every row has a clone size; where given, it reads once, few, many or a size class.

TRBD2	15	NA	TRBV12-3/TRBV12-4	TRBJ2-7	CASRDLGGSLDEQYF	TGTGCCAGCAGAGACTTGGGCGGGAGTCTAGACGAGCAGTACTTC
NA	13	few	TRBV12-3/TRBV12-4	TRBJ2-5	CASSLDLQETQYF	TGTGCCAGCAGCCTGGACCTCCAAGAGACCCAGTACTTC
TRBD1	15	many	TRBV19	TRBJ1-1	CASSGLTGARTEAFF	TGTGCCAGTAGTGGGTTGACAGGGGCCCGGACTGAAGCTTTCTTT
TRBD1	14	NA	TRBV7-3	TRBJ2-7	CASSSQQGDYEQYF	TGTGCCAGCAGCTCACAACAGGGGGATTACGAGCAGTACTTC
TRBD1	15	NA	TRBV12-3/TRBV12-4	TRBJ2-2	CAGGTGTLNTGELFF	TGTGCAGGGGGGACAGGGACCCTGAACACCGGGGAGCTGTTTTTT
NA	14	many	TRBV5-1	TRBJ2-2	CASSPDTNTGELFF	TGCGCCAGCAGCCCGGACACGAACACCGGGGAGCTGTTTTTT
NA	15	NA	TRBV2	TRBJ1-2	CASSPLSGGVDGYTF	TGTGCCAGCAGCCCGCTTTCGGGGGGCGTAGATGGCTACACCTTC
NA	16	many	TRBV11-2	TRBJ1-5	CASSSMTEYSNQPQHF	TGTGCCAGCAGCTCAATGACAGAGTATAGCAATCAGCCCCAGCATTTT
TRBD1	15	NA	TRBV19	TRBJ1-6	CASSTYGTGTSPLHF	TGTGCCAGTAGTACGTACGGGACAGGTACTTCACCCCTCCACTTT
TRBD2	15	NA	TRBV28	TRBJ2-5	CASSNSGRPQETQYF	TGTGCCAGCAGTAACAGCGGGAGGCCCCAAGAGACCCAGTACTTC
NA	15	many	TRBV7-2	TRBJ2-5	CASSLSRVSRETQYF	TGTGCCAGCAGCTTATCCCGAGTGTCCCGGGAGACCCAGTACTTC
NA	16	NA	TRBV6-1	TRBJ1-6	CASRKRRGSYNSPLHF	TGTGCCAGCCGCAAGCGGAGGGGGTCCTATAATTCACCCCTCCACTTT
TRBD2	15	NA	TRBV6-5	TRBJ2-5	CASSSNSGTGGTQYF	TGTGCCAGCAGTTCAAATAGCGGGACCGGGGGGACCCAGTACTTC
NA	15	NA	TRBV10-3	TRBJ1-1	CAISDIRAYETEAFF	TGTGCCATCAGTGATATCAGAGCATATGAAACTGAAGCTTTCTTT
TRBD1	16	many	TRBV6-2/TRBV6-3	TRBJ1-5	CASSQKQGRGNQPQHF	TGTGCCAGCAGCCAAAAACAGGGGAGAGGCAATCAGCCCCAGCATTTT
TRBD2	17	many	TRBV11-2	TRBJ2-7	CASSLVWRESLPYEQYF	TGTGCCAGCAGCTTAGTATGGCGGGAGTCCTTACCCTACGAGCAGTACTTC